Below are 4 T cell receptor beta chains sequenced from a single sample in a study of PD-1 blockade in classical Hodgkin lymphoma. Clones were read by immunoSEQ multiplex PCR, and TCRdb kept only the in-frame ones, dropping some. This sample has about 96,000 clones; 90% to 95% occur once, and the top ten carry roughly 2%. The time point was: cycle 4 day 1 (C4D1), after 6 weeks of nivolumab. Every patient relapsed after autologous stem cell transplantation, and brentuximab vedotin exposure varied. The sample was peripheral blood mononuclear cells (PBMCs), taken before the fourth cycle of nivolumab. The origin of the receptors is a human donor with classical Hodgkin lymphoma.

This clone was seen just once. Written as DNA, the CDR3 is TGCGCCAGCAGTCTGTGGACAGGACAAGACGAGCAGTACTTC. It is translated as CASSLWTGQDEQYF. The chain couples TRBV5-1 to TRBJ2-7; 7 positions match TRBD1. The germline CDR1 and CDR2 sequences are SGHRS and YFSETQ. The CDR3 is made up of 14 amino acids. The V segment lost 5 bases and the J segment 5 bases; nucleotides outside the gene matches: 10.

The chain recombines TRBV9 with TRBJ1-2; D is uncertain. Germline V lookup: CDR1 SGDLS, CDR2 YYNGEE. This CDR3 is built from 13 residues. V lost 4 bases and J lost 8, with 15 bases in between. CDR3 sequence: CASSPREDEGYTF. In nucleotides, the CDR3 is TGTGCCAGCAGCCCCCGCGAGGACGAGGGCTACACCTTC.

This clone was detected once. The chain couples TRBV2 to TRBJ2-3; 8 bases fit TRBD2. CDR3 length: 16 amino acids. CDR1 is SNHLY and CDR2 is FYNNEI in the germline V gene. Germline trimming cut 6 bases from V and 2 bases from J; bases unmatched to any gene: 10. The CDR3 loop reads CASSPTRLANTDTQYF. The CDR3 DNA reads TGTGCCAGCAGCCCCACCCGACTAGCGAACACAGATACGCAGTATTTT.

The V gene is TRBV19, the J gene TRBJ2-1, with 10 bases matching TRBD1. V dropped 3 bases and J dropped 5; count of bases not matched to a gene: 4. CDR1 LNHDA and CDR2 SQIVND come from the germline V gene (reference sequence). This CDR3 spans 15 amino acids. Here the CDR3 reads CASSIGTGVNNEQFF. The DNA for the CDR3 is TGTGCCAGTAGTATTGGGACAGGGGTAAACAATGAGCAGTTCTTC.